This TCR beta chain stems from a study of blood T cell repertoires in COVID-19. Overall study: COVID-19 samples, acute and convalescent, were from the United States, Italy and Spain. PBMCs, B-cell-depleted T cells, or T cells were the source of the cDNA or gDNA that made up the material.

Seattle patients were enrolled during active infection and followed longitudinally. This clone was seen just once. CDR3 size: 15 residues. V was clipped by 1 base and J by 7 bases; unmatched bases: 6. Germline CDR1 is MDHEN and CDR2 is SYDVKM. As handled by the study authors: The authors estimated nucleated cell counts from reference gene primer amplification. Generated by immunoSEQ multiplex PCR, the TCRdb table keeps only in-frame clones and is missing some. From that table come the V and J calls and clone size; the DNA was used to work out D and trimming. The repertoire includes roughly 240,000 clones, more than 70% of them detected once, and roughly 6.2% sits in the top ten.

The sample consisted of peripheral blood. This chain joins TRBV28 and TRBJ1-4, with 7 bases matching TRBD1. The TCR originated in a woman over 75 with COVID-19, enrolled during active disease. The CDR3 sequence is CASSLSAGGREKLFF. The CDR3 nucleotides read TGTGCCAGCAGTTTATCTGCAGGGGGGCGTGAAAAACTGTTTTTT.